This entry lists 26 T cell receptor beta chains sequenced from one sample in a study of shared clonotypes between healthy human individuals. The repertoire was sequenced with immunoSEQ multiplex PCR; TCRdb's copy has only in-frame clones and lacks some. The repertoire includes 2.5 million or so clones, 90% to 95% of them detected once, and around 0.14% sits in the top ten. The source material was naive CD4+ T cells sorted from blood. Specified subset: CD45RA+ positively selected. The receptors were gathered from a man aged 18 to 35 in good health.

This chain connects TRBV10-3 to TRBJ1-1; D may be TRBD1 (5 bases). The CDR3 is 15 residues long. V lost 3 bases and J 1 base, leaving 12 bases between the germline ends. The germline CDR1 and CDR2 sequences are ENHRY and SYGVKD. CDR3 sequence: CAISDFGAWNTEAFF. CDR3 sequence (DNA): TGTGCCATCAGTGACTTCGGGGCGTGGAACACTGAAGCTTTCTTT.

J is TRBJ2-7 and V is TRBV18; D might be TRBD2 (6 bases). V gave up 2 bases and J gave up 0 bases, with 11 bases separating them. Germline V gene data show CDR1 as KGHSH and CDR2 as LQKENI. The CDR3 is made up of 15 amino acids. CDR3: CASSPGTLSSYEQYF. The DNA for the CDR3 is TGTGCCAGCTCACCAGGGACTCTGAGCTCCTACGAGCAGTACTTC.

The CDR3 DNA reads as TGTGCCGGAGCGGGGGGGCGGCAAGAGACCCAGTACTTC. Translation gives CAGAGGRQETQYF. The rearrangement joins TRBV30 to TRBJ2-5; the match to TRBD2 covers 10 bases. The CDR3 contains 13 residues. After removal of 8 bases from V and 2 bases from J, the junction contained 5 bases not matched to a gene. Germline V gene data show CDR1 as GTSNPN and CDR2 as SVGIG (reference sequence).

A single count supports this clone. The CDR3 here is CASSIVPVVAKNIQYF. The CDR3 bases are TGTGCCAGTAGTATAGTTCCAGTGGTAGCCAAAAACATTCAGTACTTC. The chain uses TRBV19 and TRBJ2-4; D gene ambiguous. The length of the CDR3 is 16 residues. V gave up 1 base and J gave up 0 bases, with 10 bases separating them. Germline V gene data show CDR1 as LNHDA and CDR2 as SQIVND (reference sequence). Variable domain in full (rest from reference TRBV19 and TRBJ2-4): DGGITQSPKYLFRKEGQNVTLSCEQNLNHDAMYWYRQDPGQGLRLIYYSQIVNDFQKGDIAEGYSVSREKKESFPLTVTSAQKNPTAFYLCASSIVPVVAKNIQYFGAGTRLSVL.

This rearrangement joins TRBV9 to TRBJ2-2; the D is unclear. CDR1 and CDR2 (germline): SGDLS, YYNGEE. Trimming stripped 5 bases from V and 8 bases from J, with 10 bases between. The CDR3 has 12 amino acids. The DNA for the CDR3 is TGTGCCAGCAGTAACGGGCGGGGGGAGCTGTTTTTT. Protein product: CASSNGRGELFF.

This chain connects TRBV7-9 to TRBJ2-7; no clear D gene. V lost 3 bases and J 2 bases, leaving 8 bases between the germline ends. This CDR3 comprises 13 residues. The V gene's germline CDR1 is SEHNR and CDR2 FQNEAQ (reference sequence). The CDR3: CASSLAPTYEQYF. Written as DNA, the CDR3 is TGTGCCAGCAGCTTGGCACCTACCTACGAGCAGTACTTC.

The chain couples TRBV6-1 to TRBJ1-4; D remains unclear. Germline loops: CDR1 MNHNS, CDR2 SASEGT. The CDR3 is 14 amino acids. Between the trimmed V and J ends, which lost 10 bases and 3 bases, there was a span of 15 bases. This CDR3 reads CAIRPGSPNEKLFF. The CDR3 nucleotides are TGTGCCATCCGTCCGGGGAGCCCTAATGAAAAACTGTTTTTT.

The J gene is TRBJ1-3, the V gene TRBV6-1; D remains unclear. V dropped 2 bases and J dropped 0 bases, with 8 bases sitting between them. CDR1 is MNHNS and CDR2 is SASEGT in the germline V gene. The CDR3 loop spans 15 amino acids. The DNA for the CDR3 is TGTGCCAGCAGTGAATGGGCAGCCTCTGGAAACACCATATATTTT. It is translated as CASSEWAASGNTIYF.

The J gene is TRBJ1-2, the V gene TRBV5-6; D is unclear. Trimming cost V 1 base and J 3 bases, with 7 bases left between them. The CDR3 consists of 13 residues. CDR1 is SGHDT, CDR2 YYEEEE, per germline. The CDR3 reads CASSLPGHYGYTF. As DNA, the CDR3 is TGTGCCAGCAGCTTGCCCGGGCACTATGGCTACACCTTC.

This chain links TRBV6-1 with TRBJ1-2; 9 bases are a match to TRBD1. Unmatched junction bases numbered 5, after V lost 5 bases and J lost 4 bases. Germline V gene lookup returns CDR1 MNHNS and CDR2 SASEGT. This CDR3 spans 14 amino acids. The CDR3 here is CASSQDRGVYGYTF. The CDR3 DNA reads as TGTGCCAGCAGTCAGGACAGGGGAGTCTATGGCTACACCTTC.

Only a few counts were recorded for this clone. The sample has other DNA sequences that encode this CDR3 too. The CDR3 region has the DNA TGCGCCAGCAGCTCTCAGACGGGAACCTACAATGAGCAGTTCTTC. This translates into CASSSQTGTYNEQFF. The genes are TRBV5-1 and TRBJ2-1; D is perhaps TRBD2 (5 bases). Germline CDR1 and CDR2: SGHRS and YFSETQ. Trimming removed 3 bases from V and 2 bases from J, with 12 bases in between. The length of the CDR3 is 15 residues.

The CDR3 DNA follows: TGTGCCAGCAAGGGTCAAAACGGGGGGAAACCTGAAGCTTTCTTT. This codes for CASKGQNGGKPEAFF. V usage is TRBV6-1 and J usage is TRBJ1-1; possible D gene TRBD1, 5 bases. The CDR3 consists of 15 residues. Germline values: CDR1 MNHNS, CDR2 SASEGT. V gave up 7 bases and J gave up 6 bases, with 21 bases separating them.

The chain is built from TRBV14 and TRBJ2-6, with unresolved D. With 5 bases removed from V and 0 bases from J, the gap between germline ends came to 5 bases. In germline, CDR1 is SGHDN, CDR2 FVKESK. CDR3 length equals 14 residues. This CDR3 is CASSESSGANVLTF. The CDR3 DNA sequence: TGTGCCAGCAGCGAGAGCTCTGGGGCCAACGTCCTGACTTTC.

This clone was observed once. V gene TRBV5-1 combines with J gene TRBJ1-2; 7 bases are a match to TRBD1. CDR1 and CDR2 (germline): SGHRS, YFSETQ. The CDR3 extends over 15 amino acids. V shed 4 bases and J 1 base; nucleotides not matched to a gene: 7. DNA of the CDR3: TGCGCCAGCAGCATGCAGGGGGATTATAACTATGGCTACACCTTC. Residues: CASSMQGDYNYGYTF.

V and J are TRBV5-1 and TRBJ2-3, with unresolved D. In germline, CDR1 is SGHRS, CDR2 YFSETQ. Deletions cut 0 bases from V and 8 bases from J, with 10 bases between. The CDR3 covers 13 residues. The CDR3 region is CASSLEDRGTQYF. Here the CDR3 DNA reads TGCGCCAGCAGCTTGGAAGATCGAGGTACGCAGTATTTT.

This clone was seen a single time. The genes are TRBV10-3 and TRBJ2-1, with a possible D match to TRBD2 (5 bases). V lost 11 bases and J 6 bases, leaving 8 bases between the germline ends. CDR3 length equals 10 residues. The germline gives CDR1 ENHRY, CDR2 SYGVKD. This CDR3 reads CASRGNEQFF. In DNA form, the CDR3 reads TGTGCCTCCCGGGGCAATGAGCAGTTCTTC.

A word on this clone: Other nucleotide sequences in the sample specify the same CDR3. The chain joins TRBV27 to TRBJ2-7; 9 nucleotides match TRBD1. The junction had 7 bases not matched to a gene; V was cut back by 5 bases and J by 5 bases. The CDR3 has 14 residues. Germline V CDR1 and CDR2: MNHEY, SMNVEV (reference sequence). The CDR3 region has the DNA TGTGCCAGCAGTAACCGGGACAGGGTTCACGAGCAGTACTTC. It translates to CASSNRDRVHEQYF.

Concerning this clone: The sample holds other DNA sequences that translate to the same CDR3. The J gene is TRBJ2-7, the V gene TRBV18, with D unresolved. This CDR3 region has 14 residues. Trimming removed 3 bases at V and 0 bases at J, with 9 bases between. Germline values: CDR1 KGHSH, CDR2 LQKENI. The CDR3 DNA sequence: TGTGCCAGCTCACCGGACCGGAGCTCCTACGAGCAGTACTTC. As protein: CASSPDRSSYEQYF.

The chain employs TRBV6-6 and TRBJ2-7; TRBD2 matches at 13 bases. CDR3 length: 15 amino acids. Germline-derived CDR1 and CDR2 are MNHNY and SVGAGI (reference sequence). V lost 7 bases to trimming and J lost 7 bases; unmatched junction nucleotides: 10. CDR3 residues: CASIWTSGSTIEQYF. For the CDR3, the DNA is TGTGCCAGCATTTGGACTAGCGGGAGTACAATAGAGCAGTACTTC.

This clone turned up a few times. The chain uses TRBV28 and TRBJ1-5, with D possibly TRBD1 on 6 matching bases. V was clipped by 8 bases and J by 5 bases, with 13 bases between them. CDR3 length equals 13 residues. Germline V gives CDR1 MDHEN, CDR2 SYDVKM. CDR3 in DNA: TGTGCCAGCGGACCCAGGGGCCATCAGCCCCAGCATTTT. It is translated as CASGPRGHQPQHF.

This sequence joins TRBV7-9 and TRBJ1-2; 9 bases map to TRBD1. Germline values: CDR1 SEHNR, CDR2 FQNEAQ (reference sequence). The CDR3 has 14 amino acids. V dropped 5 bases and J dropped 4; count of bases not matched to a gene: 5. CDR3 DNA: TGTGCCAGCAGCGGACAGGGGAATATCTATGGCTACACCTTC. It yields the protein CASSGQGNIYGYTF.

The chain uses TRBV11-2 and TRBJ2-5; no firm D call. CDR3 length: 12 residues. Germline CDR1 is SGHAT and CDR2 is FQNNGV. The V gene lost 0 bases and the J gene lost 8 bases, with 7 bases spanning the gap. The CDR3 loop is CASSLDRPTQYF. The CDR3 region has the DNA TGTGCCAGCAGCTTAGACAGACCCACCCAGTACTTC. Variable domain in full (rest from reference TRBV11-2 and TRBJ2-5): EAGVAQSPRYKIIEKRQSVAFWCNPISGHATLYWYQQILGQGPKLLIQFQNNGVVDDSQLPKDRFSAERLKGVDSTLKIQPAKLEDSAVYLCASSLDRPTQYFGPGTRLLVL.

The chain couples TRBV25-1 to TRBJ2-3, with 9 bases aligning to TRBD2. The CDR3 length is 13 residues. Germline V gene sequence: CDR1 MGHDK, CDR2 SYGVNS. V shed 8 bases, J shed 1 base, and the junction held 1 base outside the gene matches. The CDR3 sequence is CASGGGGTDTQYF. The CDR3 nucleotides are TGTGCCAGCGGCGGGGGGGGCACAGATACGCAGTATTTT.

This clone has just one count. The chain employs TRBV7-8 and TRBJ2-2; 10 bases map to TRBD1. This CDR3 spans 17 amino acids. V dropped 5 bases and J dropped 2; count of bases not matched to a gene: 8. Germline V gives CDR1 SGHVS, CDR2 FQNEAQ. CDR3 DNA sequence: TGTGCCAGCAGCGCCAGGGGGGACAGGGGTAACACCGGGGAGCTGTTTTTT. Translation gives CASSARGDRGNTGELFF.

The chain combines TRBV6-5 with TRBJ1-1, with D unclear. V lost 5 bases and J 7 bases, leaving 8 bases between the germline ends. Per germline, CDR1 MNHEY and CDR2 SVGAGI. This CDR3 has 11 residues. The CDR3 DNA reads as TGTGCCAGCAGTGGAGGCAGTGAAGCTTTCTTT. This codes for CASSGGSEAFF.

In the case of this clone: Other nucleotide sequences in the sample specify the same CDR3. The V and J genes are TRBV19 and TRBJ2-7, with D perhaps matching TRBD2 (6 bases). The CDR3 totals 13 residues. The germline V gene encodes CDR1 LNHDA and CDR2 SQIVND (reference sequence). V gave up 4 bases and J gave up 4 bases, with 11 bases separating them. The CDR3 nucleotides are TGTGCCAGTAGTAAGTCTGGGGGGTACGAGCAGTACTTC. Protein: CASSKSGGYEQYF.